This T cell receptor (beta chain) was identified during a study of CD8 T cells in Susac syndrome (dated by TCRdb to the late 2010s). Regarding the complete study: Whether CD8+ T cell activation and differentiation in Susac syndrome was antigen driven was tested using repertoire sequencing. Clonality of the CD8+ T cell repertoire was compared between roughly 13 healthy donors, approximately 14 Susac syndrome patients and some 15 multiple sclerosis patients.

RNA was extracted with the RNeasy kit and roughly 0.5 to 1 ug was reverse transcribed using random hexamers. TCR beta CDR3 regions were amplified with the immunoSEQ multiplex PCR assay covering 54 Vbeta and 13 Jbeta segments. Bias from PCR amplification was corrected by using a synthetic template baseline for primer optimization and for computational correction. On the authors' methods: Only productive sequences were kept, with reads annotated to V, D and J genes according to IMGT and analyzed in immunoSEQ Analyzer. Clonality was computed as one minus Shannon entropy normalized by log2 of the number of productive unique sequences. For each patient and control, public and private clones were evaluated among the 100 most prevalent clones. A clone was defined as Susac-specific if it was absent from the healthy and MS cohorts, from about a thousand published viral clones and from other ImmuneACCESS disease sequences. The public reads were run again by TCRdb, first through fastp at Q25 and then through MiXCR, and only productive beta chains were kept. Duplicate CDR3 protein sequences are folded into a single record with the most common DNA and genes. It is TCRdb's table, rather than the study itself, that gives the V and J calls and clone size. The sample table records fewer than 350,000 distinct CDR3 sequences; 85% of these occur just once. Clones ranked in the top ten supply roughly 0.21% of the sample.

Peripheral blood CD8+ and CD4+ T cells from healthy donors, Susac syndrome patients and multiple sclerosis patients were profiled by high-throughput TCR beta sequencing. Treatment-naive patients with stable or active relapsing-remitting disease fulfilling revised McDonald criteria were used as multiple sclerosis controls. CD8+ TEMRA cells were enriched by FACS, while bulk CD8+ and CD4+ T cells were purified by magnetic negative isolation. Blood was drawn into EDTA tubes, processed within 24 hours, and PBMCs were isolated by density gradient centrifugation. PBMCs intended for TCR sequencing were cryopreserved in liquid nitrogen and were subsequently thawed in a 37 degrees C water bath. The sorted or isolated CD4+, CD8+ and CD8+ TEMRA cells reached a purity of at least 90%. Turning to this clonotype: Its specific antigen is unknown. The record has no base qualities; no much larger clone is one base away.

CDR1 and CDR2 were assigned from the germline V gene (reference sequence) as DFQATT and SNEGSKA. There are 17 amino acids in the CDR3, from cysteine to phenylalanine inclusive. Just CDR3 DNA is preserved here, 51 bases in frame from base 1. The germline ends are 16 bases apart after V is trimmed by 3 bases and J by 1 base. Overall results and qualifications from the work: The TCR sequencing and HLA analysis was acknowledged to have included a relatively small number of individuals.

The chain uses TRBV20-1 and TRBJ2-6; the D gene is perhaps TRBD1, on 5 matching bases. This TCR was recovered from a human donor with multiple sclerosis. The specimen sequenced was CD8+ T cells from PBMCs. CDR3 sequence: CSASLCRVWSGANVLTF. The base sequence is TGCAGTGCTAGTCTATGCAGGGTGTGGTCTGGGGCCAACGTCCTGACTTTC.